A single sample is the source of the 27 T cell receptor beta chains below, sequenced in a study of T cell repertoires in cytomegalovirus infection. TCRdb reanalysed the reads using MiXCR and keeps one entry per CDR3 protein. The sample holds 700,000 to 850,000 distinct CDR3 sequences, approximately 29% seen once. Their antigen targets remain unknown. Source: cultured CD8+ T cells from PBMCs, taken from culture after CMV antigen stimulation. The receptors shown here come from a human donor in good health (CMV status not recorded). Some clones in this sample may be carry-over from other donors' samples.

This clonotype was counted many times. A much bigger clone sits one base away, suggesting this may be a read error. The chain couples TRBV9 to TRBJ2-5; 7 bases line up with TRBD2. Germline V gene lookup returns CDR1 SGDLS and CDR2 YYNGEE. The CDR3 length is 14 residues. Trimming removed 0 bases from V and 1 base from J; junction bases left unmatched: 0. CDR3 sequence (DNA): TGTGCCAGCAGCGTAGCGGGGGGCCAAGAGACCCAGTACTTC. Encoded protein: CASSVAGGQETQYF.

This clonotype was counted only a few times. The rearrangement joins TRBV19 to TRBJ1-1; TRBD1 is a possible D gene (5 bases). Germline lookup yields CDR1 LNHDA and CDR2 SQIVND (reference sequence). V was cut by 8 bases and J by 6 bases, with 10 bases left in between. This CDR3 spans 11 amino acids. In DNA form, the CDR3 reads TGTGCCAGTTCCATGGGGGCTGAAGCTTTCTTT. Its translation is CASSMGAEAFF.

The chain employs TRBV7-2 and TRBJ2-1; tentative D call: TRBD1 (5 bases). Germline loops: CDR1 SGHTA, CDR2 FQGNSA. The CDR3 sequence is 15 residues long. V lost 4 bases to trimming and J lost 7 bases, with 17 bases between them. The CDR3 DNA sequence: TGTGCCAGCAGCTCGACGGCCAAGGGGTTTAATGAGCAGTTCTTC. Its protein is CASSSTAKGFNEQFF. The entire variable domain, with the rest obtained from reference TRBV7-2 and TRBJ2-1, is as follows: GAGVSQSPSNKVTEKGKDVELRCDPISGHTALYWYRQSLGQGLEFLIYFQGNSAPDKSGLPSDRFSAERTGGSVSTLTIQRTQQEDSAVYLCASSSTAKGFNEQFFGPGTRLTVL.

This clonotype was picked up one time. The chain is built from TRBV6-5 and TRBJ2-1; 7 positions match TRBD2. V lost 2 bases, J lost 0 bases, and 4 bases stayed unmatched. This CDR3 has 16 amino acids. Germline CDR1 is MNHEY and CDR2 is SVGAGI. CDR3 protein: CASSYGGDLSYNEQFF. The CDR3 DNA is TGTGCCAGCAGTTACGGGGGGGACCTCTCCTACAATGAGCAGTTCTTC.

This rearrangement joins TRBV12-5 to TRBJ2-5; D unresolved. Looked up from germline, CDR1 is LGHNT and CDR2 is FRNRAP. V lost 4 bases, J lost 0 bases, and 9 bases lay in between. CDR3 length: 14 amino acids. CDR3 in amino acids: CASGSDKYQETQYF. In DNA, the CDR3 is TGTGCTAGTGGTTCGGATAAGTACCAAGAGACCCAGTACTTC.

This clonotype has just a few counts. The rearrangement uses TRBV5-8 and TRBJ1-1, with 9 bases lining up with TRBD1. Per the germline V gene, CDR1 is SGHTS and CDR2 is YDEGEE. The J segment lost 0 bases and the V segment lost 4 bases, leaving 7 bases of the junction unmatched. The length of the CDR3 is 16 residues. The CDR3 here is CASSPRTGAMNTEAFF. The CDR3 DNA is TGTGCCAGCAGCCCCCGGACAGGGGCTATGAACACTGAAGCTTTCTTT.

This clonotype appeared a few times. The V call is TRBV7-6, the J call TRBJ2-7, with 7 bases lining up with TRBD1. The CDR3 has 12 amino acids. V was pared by 5 bases and J by 7 bases, with 5 bases of the junction left unmatched. CDR1 and CDR2 from the germline V gene are SGHVS and FNYEAQ. CDR3 residues: CASSPQGWEQYV. CDR3 sequence (DNA): TGTGCCAGCAGCCCACAGGGGTGGGAGCAGTACGTC.

This clonotype was detected a few times. The chain carries TRBV27 and TRBJ2-1, with TRBD2 matching 8 bases. From germline, CDR1 is MNHEY and CDR2 SMNVEV (reference sequence). The CDR3 totals 15 residues. V gave up 3 bases and J gave up 7 bases; unmatched junction bases: 8. CDR3 sequence (DNA): TGTGCCAGCAGTTTGGTAACTAGCGGTGGAAATGAGCAGTTCTTC. It codes for CASSLVTSGGNEQFF.

This clonotype has only a few counts. The chain has TRBV7-9 and TRBJ2-3; unclear D gene. The CDR3 extends over 17 amino acids. V was trimmed by 0 bases and J by 0 bases, leaving 13 bases between them. Germline CDR1 SEHNR, CDR2 FQNEAQ (reference sequence). In DNA form, the CDR3 reads TGTGCCAGCAGCTTAGCGCTCGGTCTGGCTAGCACAGATACGCAGTATTTT. Residues: CASSLALGLASTDTQYF.

Regarding this clonotype: The junction departs from the called germline gene at one end, perhaps through a read error. The gene calls are TRBV7-8 and TRBJ1-1, with 8 bases aligning to TRBD1. This CDR3 has 15 amino acids. Germline CDR1 reads SGHVS; CDR2 reads FQNEAQ. CDR3 region: CASSLGTGKFTETFF. The CDR3 DNA is TGTGCCAGCAGCTTAGGGACAGGGAAATTTACTGAAACTTTCTTT.

This clonotype was recorded a few times. V and J are TRBV6-1 and TRBJ2-1; D might be TRBD1 or TRBD2, each matching 5 bases. The CDR3 totals 13 residues. V lost 6 bases, J lost 8 bases, and 14 bases lay in between. Germline CDR1 and CDR2: MNHNS and SASEGT. The CDR3 region has the DNA TGTGCCAGCAGCAAGGGACCCCTTCATGAGCAGTTCTTC. Translation: CASSKGPLHEQFF.

This clonotype was counted only a few times. The chain uses TRBV6-2 or TRBV6-3 and TRBJ2-3; D not resolved. The CDR3 has 17 amino acids. Looked up from germline, CDR1 is MNHEY and CDR2 is SVGEGT. Trimming took 7 bases from V and 3 from J, leaving 23 bases between them. CDR3 coding DNA: TGTGCCAGCACCCACAATTCCCTAGGGATGATGACAGATACGCAGTATTTT. Amino acids: CASTHNSLGMMTDTQYF.

This chain joins TRBV14 and TRBJ2-3; D possibly corresponds to TRBD2 (5 bases). This CDR3 comprises 15 residues. Trimming left V 8 bases short and J 0 bases short, with 15 bases between. Germline values: CDR1 SGHDN, CDR2 FVKESK. The CDR3 bases are TGTGCCAGCTGCCGCGGGCTAGAGAGCACAGATACGCAGTATTTT. It encodes CASCRGLESTDTQYF.

The V gene is TRBV6-5, the J gene TRBJ2-2; 7 nucleotides agree with TRBD2. V lost 2 bases, J lost 2 bases, and 8 bases stayed unmatched. The germline gives CDR1 MNHEY, CDR2 SVGAGI. This CDR3 contains 17 residues. The CDR3 DNA sequence: TGTGCCAGCAGTTACGACGATCGGGGGGTAAACACCGGGGAGCTGTTTTTT. Its protein product is CASSYDDRGVNTGELFF.

In this sample, this clonotype turned up a few times. The chain couples TRBV7-6 to TRBJ1-4; TRBD1 aligns across 8 bases. With 5 bases clipped from V and 6 bases from J, the junction kept 5 bases outside the gene matches. This CDR3 comprises 14 residues. From germline, CDR1 is SGHVS and CDR2 FNYEAQ. The CDR3 region is CASSLRGRDEKLFF. CDR3 sequence (DNA): TGTGCCAGCAGCCTCAGGGGGCGCGATGAAAAACTGTTTTTT.

This clonotype was counted a few times. The V gene is TRBV7-6, the J gene TRBJ1-5; the D is unclear. Germline V gives CDR1 SGHVS, CDR2 FNYEAQ. With 1 base removed from V and 10 bases from J, the gap between germline ends came to 11 bases. This CDR3 is built from 13 residues. The CDR3 loop reads CASSLGLQAPQHF. In DNA form, the CDR3 reads TGTGCCAGCAGCTTAGGATTGCAAGCTCCCCAGCATTTT. Complete variable domain (other parts from reference TRBV7-6 and TRBJ1-5): GAGVSQSPRYKVTKRGQDVALRCDPISGHVSLYWYRQALGQGPEFLTYFNYEAQQDKSGLPNDRFSAERPEGSISTLTIQRTEQRDSAMYRCASSLGLQAPQHFGDGTRLSIL.

In this sample, this clonotype turned up a few times. V is TRBV7-8 and J is TRBJ2-2; 9 nucleotides align to TRBD1. Germline trimming cut 3 bases from V and 4 bases from J; bases unmatched to any gene: 3. CDR1 and CDR2 from the germline V gene are SGHVS and FQNEAQ. This CDR3 comprises 15 residues. Here the CDR3 reads CASSFGTGSTGELFF. The CDR3 nucleotides are TGTGCCAGCAGCTTCGGGACAGGGAGCACCGGGGAGCTGTTTTTT.

The table lists this clonotype with a few counts. The chain recombines TRBV7-6 with TRBJ2-3, with D perhaps matching TRBD1 (5 bases). The V gene's germline CDR1 is SGHVS and CDR2 FNYEAQ. Between the trimmed V and J ends, which lost 1 base and 6 bases, there was a span of 17 bases. This CDR3 region has 16 residues. The CDR3 loop reads CASSLGQGGPRDTQYF. CDR3 DNA: TGTGCCAGCAGCTTAGGGCAGGGTGGTCCACGGGATACGCAGTATTTT.

Of note for this clonotype: Given a much more abundant clone one base away, this may be a read error. The V gene is TRBV7-2, the J gene TRBJ2-5, with 8 bases aligning to TRBD1. This CDR3 has 15 amino acids. The germline V gene has CDR1 SGHTA and CDR2 FQGNSA. Trimming took 4 bases from V and 5 from J; bases not matched to a gene: 9. The CDR3 loop is CASSSRDRRGETQYF. The DNA for the CDR3 is TGTGCCAGCAGCTCCCGGGACAGGCGTGGCGAGACCCAGTACTTC.

The rearrangement uses TRBV19 and TRBJ2-7; possibly TRBD1 for D (5 bases). The CDR3 spans 14 residues. Trimming removed 4 bases at V and 2 bases at J, with 12 bases between. Germline V CDR1 and CDR2: LNHDA, SQIVND (reference sequence). In DNA form, the CDR3 reads TGTGCCAGTAGTAACCAGACAGTGCCCTACGAGCAGTACTTC. This gives the protein CASSNQTVPYEQYF.

This clonotype was counted only a few times. J is TRBJ2-1 and V is TRBV19; 11 bases fit TRBD2. The CDR3 extends over 13 amino acids. Per germline, CDR1 LNHDA and CDR2 SQIVND (reference sequence). V trimming: 1 base; J trimming: 10 bases; junction bases outside the gene matches: 0. CDR3 protein: CASSIGTSGEQFF. The CDR3 nucleotides are TGTGCCAGTAGTATAGGGACTAGCGGGGAGCAGTTCTTC.

This clonotype came up a few times. The rearrangement links TRBV28 to TRBJ2-7; a possible D gene is TRBD1 (6 bases). CDR3 length equals 15 residues. The germline gives CDR1 MDHEN, CDR2 SYDVKM. Between the trimmed V and J ends, which lost 7 bases and 3 bases, there was a span of 19 bases. In DNA, the CDR3 is TGTGCCAGCACCTCACGGGACACCGGTTTCTACGAGCAGTACTTC. This codes for CASTSRDTGFYEQYF. The complete variable domain, with remaining parts taken from reference TRBV28 and TRBJ2-7, reads DVKVTQSSRYLVKRTGEKVFLECVQDMDHENMFWYRQDPGLGLRLIYFSYDVKMKEKGDIPEGYSVSREKKERFSLILESASTNQTSMYLCASTSRDTGFYEQYFGPGTRLTVT.

This clonotype was seen only a few times. CDR3 protein: CASSSGQGLNYGYTF. CDR3 coding DNA: TGTGCCAGCAGCTCTGGACAGGGACTTAACTATGGCTACACCTTC. This chain connects TRBV7-9 to TRBJ1-2, with 8 positions matching TRBD1. Germline V gene sequence: CDR1 SEHNR, CDR2 FQNEAQ (reference sequence). CDR3 length: 15 amino acids. Germline trimming cut 4 bases from V and 1 base from J; bases unmatched to any gene: 5.

This rearrangement joins TRBV10-3 to TRBJ1-2; D is uncertain. The CDR3 extends over 13 amino acids. V was cut by 8 bases and J by 6 bases, with 16 bases left in between. Germline V gives CDR1 ENHRY, CDR2 SYGVKD. The CDR3, as DNA: TGTGCCATCGATTTTGGCCCAAGGAATGGCTACACCTTC. Its protein product is CAIDFGPRNGYTF.

The chain is built from TRBV29-1 and TRBJ2-1; possibly TRBD1 for D (5 bases). The germline V gene has CDR1 SQVTM and CDR2 ANQGSEA. The CDR3 covers 11 residues. Trimming shortened V by 6 bases and J by 6 bases, and 9 bases separated the two germline ends. CDR3 coding DNA: TGCAGCGTGGATACAGGCAATGAGCAGTTCTTC. This codes for CSVDTGNEQFF.

Written as DNA, the CDR3 is TGTGCCAGTAGTATAGATCCCGACAGGGGATCCCATAATTCACCCCTCCACTTT. Its translation: CASSIDPDRGSHNSPLHF. The chain has TRBV19 and TRBJ1-6; 8 bases fit TRBD1. The junction had 9 bases not matched to a gene; V was cut back by 0 bases and J by 5 bases. Per the germline V gene, CDR1 is LNHDA and CDR2 is SQIVND (reference sequence). CDR3 length equals 18 residues.

The table lists this clonotype with a few counts. The chain joins TRBV12-3 or TRBV12-4 to TRBJ2-5; no firm D call. The CDR3 runs to 13 residues. With 5 bases removed from V and 4 bases from J, the gap between germline ends came to 11 bases. The CDR3 loop reads CASSTEGGETQYF. CDR3 DNA sequence: TGTGCCAGCAGTACAGAAGGTGGAGAGACCCAGTACTTC.